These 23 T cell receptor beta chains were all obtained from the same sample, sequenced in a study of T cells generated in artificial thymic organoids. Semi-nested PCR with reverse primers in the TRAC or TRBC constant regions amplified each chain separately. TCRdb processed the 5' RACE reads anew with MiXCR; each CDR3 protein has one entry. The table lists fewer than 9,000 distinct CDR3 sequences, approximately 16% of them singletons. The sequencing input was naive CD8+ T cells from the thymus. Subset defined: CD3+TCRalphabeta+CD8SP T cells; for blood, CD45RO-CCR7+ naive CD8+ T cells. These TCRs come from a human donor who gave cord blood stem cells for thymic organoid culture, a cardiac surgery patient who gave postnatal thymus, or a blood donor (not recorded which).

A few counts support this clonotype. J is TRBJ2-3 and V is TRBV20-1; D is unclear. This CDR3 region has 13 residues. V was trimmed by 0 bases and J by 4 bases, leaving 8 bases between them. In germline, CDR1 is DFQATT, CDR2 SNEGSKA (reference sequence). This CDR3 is CSARDRIPDTQYF. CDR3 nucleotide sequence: TGCAGTGCTAGAGATCGAATTCCAGATACGCAGTATTTT.

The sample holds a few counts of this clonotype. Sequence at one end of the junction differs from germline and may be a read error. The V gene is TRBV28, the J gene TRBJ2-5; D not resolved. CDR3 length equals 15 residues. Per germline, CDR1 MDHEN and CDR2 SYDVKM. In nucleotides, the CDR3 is TGTGCCAGTAGTTTCACCCTCACCGAGAGTGAGACCCAGTACTTC. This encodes CASSFTLTESETQYF.

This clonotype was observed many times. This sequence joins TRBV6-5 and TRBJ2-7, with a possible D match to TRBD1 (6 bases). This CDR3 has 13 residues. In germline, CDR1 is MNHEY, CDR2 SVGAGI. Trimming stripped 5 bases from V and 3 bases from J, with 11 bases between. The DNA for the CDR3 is TGTGCCAGCAGTAACAGGGTAGACTACGAGCAGTACTTC. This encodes CASSNRVDYEQYF.

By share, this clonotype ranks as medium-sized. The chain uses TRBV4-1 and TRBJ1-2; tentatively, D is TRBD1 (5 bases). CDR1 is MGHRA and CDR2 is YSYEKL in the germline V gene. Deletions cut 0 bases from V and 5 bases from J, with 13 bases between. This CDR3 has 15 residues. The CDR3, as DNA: TGCGCCAGCAGCCAAGATTCTTCCGGGGGGTATGGCTACACCTTC. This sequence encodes CASSQDSSGGYGYTF.

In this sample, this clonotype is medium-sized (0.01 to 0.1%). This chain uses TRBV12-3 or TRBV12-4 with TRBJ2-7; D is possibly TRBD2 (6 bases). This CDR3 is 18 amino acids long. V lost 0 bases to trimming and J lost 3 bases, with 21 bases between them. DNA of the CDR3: TGTGCCAGCAGTTTAGCGCTAATGGGTGCCCGGGACTTCTACGAGCAGTACTTC. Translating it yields CASSLALMGARDFYEQYF.

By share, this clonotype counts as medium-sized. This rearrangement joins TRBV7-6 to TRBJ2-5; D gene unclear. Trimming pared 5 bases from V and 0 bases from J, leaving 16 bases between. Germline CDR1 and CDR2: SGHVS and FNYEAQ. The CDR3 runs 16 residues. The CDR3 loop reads CASSHHLTVDQETQYF. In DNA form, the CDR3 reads TGTGCCAGCAGCCATCACCTGACCGTGGACCAAGAGACCCAGTACTTC.

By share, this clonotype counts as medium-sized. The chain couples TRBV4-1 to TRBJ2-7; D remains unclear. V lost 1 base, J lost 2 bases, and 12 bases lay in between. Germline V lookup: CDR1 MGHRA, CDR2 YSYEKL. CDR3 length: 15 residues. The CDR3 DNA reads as TGCGCCAGCAGCCAAGCAGCAGTTGCGACCTACGAGCAGTACTTC. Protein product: CASSQAAVATYEQYF.

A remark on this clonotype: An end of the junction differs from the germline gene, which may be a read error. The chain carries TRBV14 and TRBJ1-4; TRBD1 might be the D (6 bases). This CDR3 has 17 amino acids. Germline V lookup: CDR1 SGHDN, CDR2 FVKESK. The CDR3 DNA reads TGTGCCAACAGCCCCCTAGGCTGGGGGCTGACTAATGAAAAACTGTTTTTT. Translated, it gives CANSPLGWGLTNEKLFF.

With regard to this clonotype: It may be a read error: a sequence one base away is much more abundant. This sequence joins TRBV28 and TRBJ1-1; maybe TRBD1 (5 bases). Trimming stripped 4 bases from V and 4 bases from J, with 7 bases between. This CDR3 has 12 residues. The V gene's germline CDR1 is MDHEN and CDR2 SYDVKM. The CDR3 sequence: CASSWGSTEAFF. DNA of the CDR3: TGTGCCAGCAGTTGGGGGAGCACTGAAGCTTTCTTT.

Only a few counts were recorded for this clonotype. For the CDR3, the DNA is TGCGCCAGCAGCTTGGCCGGGGGTCAGCCCCAGCATTTT. Its protein is CASSLAGGQPQHF. The rearrangement links TRBV5-1 to TRBJ1-5; weak D call: TRBD1 (5 bases). The CDR3 has 13 residues. Per germline, CDR1 SGHRS and CDR2 YFSETQ. V lost 0 bases to trimming and J lost 6 bases, with 7 bases between them.

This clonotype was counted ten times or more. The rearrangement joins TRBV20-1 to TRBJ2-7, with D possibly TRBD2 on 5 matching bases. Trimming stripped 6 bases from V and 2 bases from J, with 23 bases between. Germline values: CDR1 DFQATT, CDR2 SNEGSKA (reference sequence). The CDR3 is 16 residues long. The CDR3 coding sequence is TGCAGTGCCAGAAATCCCGGACTTCCAAGCCCCTACGAGCAGTACTTC. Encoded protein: CSARNPGLPSPYEQYF.

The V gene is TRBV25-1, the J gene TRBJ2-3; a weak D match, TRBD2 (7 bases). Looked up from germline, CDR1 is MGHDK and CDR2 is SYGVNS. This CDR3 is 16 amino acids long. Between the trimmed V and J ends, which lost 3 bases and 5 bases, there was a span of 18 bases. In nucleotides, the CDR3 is TGTGCCAGCAGTGACCCGGTAGGACTAGGGGGAGATACGCAGTATTTT. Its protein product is CASSDPVGLGGDTQYF.

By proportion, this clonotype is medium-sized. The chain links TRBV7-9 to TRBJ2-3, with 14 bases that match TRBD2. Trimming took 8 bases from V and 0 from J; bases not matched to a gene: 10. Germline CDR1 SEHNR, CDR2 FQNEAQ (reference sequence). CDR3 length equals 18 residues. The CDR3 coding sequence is TGTGCCAGCGTGGGACTAGCGGGAGCGAGACCTAGCACAGATACGCAGTATTTT. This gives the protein CASVGLAGARPSTDTQYF.

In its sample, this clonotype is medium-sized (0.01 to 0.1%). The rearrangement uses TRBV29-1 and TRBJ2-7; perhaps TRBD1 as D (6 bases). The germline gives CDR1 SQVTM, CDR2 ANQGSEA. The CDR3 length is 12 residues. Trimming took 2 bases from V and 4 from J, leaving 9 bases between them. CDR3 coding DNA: TGCAGCGTTGAATTACAGGGTTACGAGCAGTACTTC. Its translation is CSVELQGYEQYF.

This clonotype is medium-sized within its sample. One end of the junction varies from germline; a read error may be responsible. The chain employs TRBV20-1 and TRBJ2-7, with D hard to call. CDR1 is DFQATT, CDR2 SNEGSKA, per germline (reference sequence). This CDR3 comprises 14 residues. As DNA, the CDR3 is TGCAGTGCCAGAGCCGAGGACCTCGACTACGAGCAGTACTTC. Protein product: CSARAEDLDYEQYF.

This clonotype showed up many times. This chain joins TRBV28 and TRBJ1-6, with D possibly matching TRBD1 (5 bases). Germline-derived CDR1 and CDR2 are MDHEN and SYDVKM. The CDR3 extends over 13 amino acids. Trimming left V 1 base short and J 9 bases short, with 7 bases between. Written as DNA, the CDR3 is TGTGCCAGCAGTTTATCACAGGTTTCACCCCTCCACTTT. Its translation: CASSLSQVSPLHF.

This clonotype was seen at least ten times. The CDR3 nucleotides read TGTGCCAGCAGCTTGACCGGGGAGCTGTTTTTT. Its protein is CASSLTGELFF. The V call is TRBV11-2, the J call TRBJ2-2; D is unresolved. Germline V gene data show CDR1 as SGHAT and CDR2 as FQNNGV. CDR3 length equals 11 residues. V gave up 3 bases and J gave up 5 bases, with 1 base separating them.

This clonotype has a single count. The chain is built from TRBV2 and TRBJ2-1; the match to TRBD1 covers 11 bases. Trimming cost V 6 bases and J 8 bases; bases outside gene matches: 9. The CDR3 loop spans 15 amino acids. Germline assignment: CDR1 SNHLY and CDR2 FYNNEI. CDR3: CASRAGQGALDEQFF. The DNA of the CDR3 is TGTGCCAGCAGAGCCGGACAGGGGGCTCTTGATGAGCAGTTCTTC.

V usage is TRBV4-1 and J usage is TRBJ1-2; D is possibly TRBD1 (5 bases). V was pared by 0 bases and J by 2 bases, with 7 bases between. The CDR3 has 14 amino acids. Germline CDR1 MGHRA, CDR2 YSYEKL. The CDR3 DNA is TGCGCCAGCAGCCAAGAGACAGTCAACTATGGCTACACCTTC. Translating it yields CASSQETVNYGYTF.

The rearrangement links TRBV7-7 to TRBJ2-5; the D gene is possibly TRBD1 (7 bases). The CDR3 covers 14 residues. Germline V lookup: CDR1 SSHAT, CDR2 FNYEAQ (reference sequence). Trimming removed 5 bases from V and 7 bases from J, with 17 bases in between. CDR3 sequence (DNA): TGTGCCAGCAGCAAAGGAGGGGGCAGGGTGACCCAGTACTTC. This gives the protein CASSKGGGRVTQYF.

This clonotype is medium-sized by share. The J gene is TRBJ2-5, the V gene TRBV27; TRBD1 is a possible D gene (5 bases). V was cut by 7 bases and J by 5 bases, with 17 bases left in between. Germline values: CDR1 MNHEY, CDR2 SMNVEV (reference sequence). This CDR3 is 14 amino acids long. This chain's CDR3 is CASNPGLGMETQYF. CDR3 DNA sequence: TGTGCCAGCAACCCAGGGTTGGGGATGGAGACCCAGTACTTC.

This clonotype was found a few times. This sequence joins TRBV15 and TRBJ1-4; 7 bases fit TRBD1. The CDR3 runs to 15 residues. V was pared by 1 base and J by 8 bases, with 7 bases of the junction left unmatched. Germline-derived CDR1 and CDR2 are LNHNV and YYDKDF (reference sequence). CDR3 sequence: CATSRARGLGEKLFF. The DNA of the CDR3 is TGTGCCACCAGCAGAGCGAGGGGGCTAGGGGAAAAACTGTTTTTT.

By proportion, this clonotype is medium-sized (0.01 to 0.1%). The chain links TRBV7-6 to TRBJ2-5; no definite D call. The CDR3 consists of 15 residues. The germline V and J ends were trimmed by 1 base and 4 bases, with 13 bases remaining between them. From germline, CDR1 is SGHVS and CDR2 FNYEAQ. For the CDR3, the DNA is TGTGCCAGCAGCTTAGTCCCGTTCATTCGAGAGACCCAGTACTTC. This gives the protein CASSLVPFIRETQYF. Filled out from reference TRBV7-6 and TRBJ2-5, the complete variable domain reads GAGVSQSPRYKVTKRGQDVALRCDPISGHVSLYWYRQALGQGPEFLTYFNYEAQQDKSGLPNDRFSAERPEGSISTLTIQRTEQRDSAMYRCASSLVPFIRETQYFGPGTRLLVL.